Sequencing of this T cell receptor beta chain was carried out in a study of T cell repertoires in cytomegalovirus infection. The overall study: Carrying CMV and the relevant HLA type showed in public TCR beta signatures.

TCRdb fed the reads into MiXCR, producing one record per CDR3 protein. The sample has approximately 250,000 distinct CDR3 sequences; 9.1% are singletons. The table lists this clonotype with many counts. The origin of this receptor is a human donor in good health (CMV status not recorded). Some clones in this sample may be carry-over from other donors' samples. Sequences were obtained from PBMCs.

The CDR3 nucleotides are TGTGCCAGTAGTACTACAGGGAGAGGAGGATCACCCCTCCACTTT. Translating gives CASSTTGRGGSPLHF. This chain connects TRBV19 to TRBJ1-6; TRBD1 might be the D (6 bases). The V and J ends lost 4 bases and 10 bases respectively, with 17 bases between them. Germline V gene lookup returns CDR1 LNHDA and CDR2 SQIVND (reference sequence). The CDR3 length is 15 residues.